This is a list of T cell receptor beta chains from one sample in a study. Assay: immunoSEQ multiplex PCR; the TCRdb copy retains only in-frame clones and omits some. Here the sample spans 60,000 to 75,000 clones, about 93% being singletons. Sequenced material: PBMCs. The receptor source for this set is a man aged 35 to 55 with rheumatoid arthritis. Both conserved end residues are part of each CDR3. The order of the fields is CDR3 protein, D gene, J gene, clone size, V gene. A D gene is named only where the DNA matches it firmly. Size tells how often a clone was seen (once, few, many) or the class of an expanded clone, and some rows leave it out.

CDR3: CASSLQLDEQFF
D: -
J: TRBJ2-1
size: -
V: TRBV9

CDR3: CASSDSLETQYF
D: -
J: TRBJ2-5
size: -
V: TRBV6-4

CDR3: CASSYTNGNNEQFF
D: -
J: TRBJ2-1
size: once
V: TRBV6-5

CDR3: CASRLSGSSYNSPLHF
D: -
J: TRBJ1-6
size: -
V: TRBV5-1

CDR3: CATSQGLAGVQYF
D: TRBD2
J: TRBJ2-7
size: -
V: TRBV15

CDR3: CASSYSEESSVEKLFF
D: -
J: TRBJ1-4
size: -
V: TRBV6-2/TRBV6-3

CDR3: CASSQDPSAAYNEQFF
D: -
J: TRBJ2-1
size: -
V: TRBV14

CDR3: CASRLAGGRTRGYGYTF
D: -
J: TRBJ1-2
size: once
V: TRBV12-2

CDR3: CSAKEGDNYGYTF
D: -
J: TRBJ1-2
size: -
V: TRBV29-1

CDR3: CASSPPGTSVRSYNEQFF
D: TRBD2
J: TRBJ2-1
size: -
V: TRBV27

CDR3: CASSVVGSMNTEAFF
D: -
J: TRBJ1-1
size: -
V: TRBV9

CDR3: CSAGDRGGREKLFF
D: TRBD1
J: TRBJ1-4
size: -
V: TRBV29-1

CDR3: CASSPDRLETQYF
D: TRBD1
J: TRBJ2-5
size: -
V: TRBV18

CDR3: CASSVFRQISNQPQHF
D: -
J: TRBJ1-5
size: -
V: TRBV9

CDR3: CASSQGQGLEETQYF
D: -
J: TRBJ2-5
size: -
V: TRBV16

CDR3: CASSSRQASSNTEAFF
D: -
J: TRBJ1-1
size: -
V: TRBV18

CDR3: CASSPGKSQAYEQYF
D: -
J: TRBJ2-7
size: -
V: TRBV6-5

CDR3: CASSGWDTTDTQYF
D: -
J: TRBJ2-3
size: -
V: TRBV25-1

CDR3: CASTPGGRVYNEQFF
D: -
J: TRBJ2-1
size: -
V: TRBV19

CDR3: CASSPGRQRTEAFF
D: -
J: TRBJ1-1
size: -
V: TRBV7-2

CDR3: CASSYSAGNTEAFF
D: -
J: TRBJ1-1
size: -
V: TRBV6-5

CDR3: CASSQASWEKLFF
D: -
J: TRBJ1-4
size: once
V: TRBV14

CDR3: CAWSPQGKANTGELFF
D: -
J: TRBJ2-2
size: few
V: TRBV30

CDR3: CASSALWGAGDTQYF
D: -
J: TRBJ2-3
size: -
V: TRBV9

CDR3: CATSSFIARTGDTQYF
D: -
J: TRBJ2-3
size: -
V: TRBV15

CDR3: CASSKEGPGVDTQYF
D: -
J: TRBJ2-3
size: once
V: TRBV5-1

CDR3: CASGLVPLPGLAGGLYNEQFF
D: TRBD2
J: TRBJ2-1
size: -
V: TRBV12-5

CDR3: CASSSSWGLKAYEQYF
D: -
J: TRBJ2-7
size: -
V: TRBV7-9

CDR3: CASSDRGRDYGYTF
D: TRBD1
J: TRBJ1-2
size: -
V: TRBV5-4

CDR3: CASSLREATNEKLFF
D: -
J: TRBJ1-4
size: -
V: TRBV7-9

CDR3: CASSPGTSGRQFF
D: TRBD2
J: TRBJ2-1
size: once
V: TRBV5-8

CDR3: CASSEPGGFYNEQFF
D: TRBD1
J: TRBJ2-1
size: -
V: TRBV10-2

CDR3: CASSRGQGDYGYTF
D: TRBD1
J: TRBJ1-2
size: -
V: TRBV7-9

CDR3: CASSASRGQFGNTIYF
D: TRBD1
J: TRBJ1-3
size: -
V: TRBV6-1

CDR3: CASSLAFGGANVLTF
D: -
J: TRBJ2-6
size: -
V: TRBV7-2

CDR3: CASSYDRKLFF
D: -
J: TRBJ1-4
size: -
V: TRBV11-2

CDR3: CASSPLLAGSSYNEQFF
D: TRBD2
J: TRBJ2-1
size: -
V: TRBV11-2

CDR3: CASSPRVAGGTDTQYF
D: TRBD2
J: TRBJ2-3
size: -
V: TRBV27

CDR3: CASSSERSYTF
D: -
J: TRBJ1-2
size: -
V: TRBV28

CDR3: CASSTQDPGTPAYNEQFF
D: -
J: TRBJ2-1
size: -
V: TRBV19

CDR3: CASRSIGTDSYEQYF
D: TRBD1
J: TRBJ2-7
size: -
V: TRBV27

CDR3: CASSYSTPTSGTQYF
D: -
J: TRBJ2-5
size: -
V: TRBV6-5

CDR3: CASSLVVGRDTDTQYF
D: -
J: TRBJ2-3
size: -
V: TRBV5-1

CDR3: CASREGTSGGLYNEQFF
D: TRBD2
J: TRBJ2-1
size: -
V: TRBV2

CDR3: CASTPPGAYNSPLHF
D: -
J: TRBJ1-6
size: -
V: TRBV28

CDR3: CAWSETAFGNTIYF
D: -
J: TRBJ1-3
size: -
V: TRBV30

CDR3: CASSDTIGNYGYTF
D: -
J: TRBJ1-2
size: -
V: TRBV11-2

CDR3: CASSRWNSNTGELFF
D: -
J: TRBJ2-2
size: once
V: TRBV7-2

CDR3: CASSPGMSSGNTIYF
D: -
J: TRBJ1-3
size: once
V: TRBV3-1/TRBV3-2

CDR3: CASSRERGDSGELFF
D: TRBD2
J: TRBJ2-2
size: -
V: TRBV5-1

CDR3: CASSLVDNEQFF
D: -
J: TRBJ2-1
size: -
V: TRBV5-6

CDR3: CASSLRDRTNTEAFF
D: TRBD1
J: TRBJ1-1
size: once
V: TRBV5-6

CDR3: CASGLTGGSYEQYF
D: TRBD1
J: TRBJ2-7
size: -
V: TRBV12-5

CDR3: CAISESVSYEQYF
D: -
J: TRBJ2-7
size: -
V: TRBV10-3

CDR3: CASSLDFATSGSYEQYF
D: TRBD2
J: TRBJ2-7
size: -
V: TRBV7-9

CDR3: CASSQEWSGRVDEQFF
D: TRBD2
J: TRBJ2-1
size: -
V: TRBV4-2

CDR3: CASSKWEDSWVGYTF
D: -
J: TRBJ1-2
size: -
V: TRBV6-5

CDR3: CASSLLGGQANYTF
D: TRBD1
J: TRBJ1-2
size: -
V: TRBV11-2

CDR3: CAWSTPGTELNQPQHF
D: TRBD1
J: TRBJ1-5
size: -
V: TRBV30

CDR3: CASSQEAGSSYNEQFF
D: TRBD2
J: TRBJ2-1
size: -
V: TRBV4-2